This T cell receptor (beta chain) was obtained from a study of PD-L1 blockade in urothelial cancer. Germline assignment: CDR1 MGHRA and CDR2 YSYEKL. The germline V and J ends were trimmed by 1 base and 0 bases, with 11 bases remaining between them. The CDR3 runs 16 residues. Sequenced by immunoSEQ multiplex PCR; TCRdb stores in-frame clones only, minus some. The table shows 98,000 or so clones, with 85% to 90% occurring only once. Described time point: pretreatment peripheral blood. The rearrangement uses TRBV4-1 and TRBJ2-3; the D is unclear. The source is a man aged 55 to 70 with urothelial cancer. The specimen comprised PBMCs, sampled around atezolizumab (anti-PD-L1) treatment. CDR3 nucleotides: TGCGCCAGCAGCCAAGCTATCGGTACTAGCACAGATACGCAGTATTTT. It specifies CASSQAIGTSTDTQYF.